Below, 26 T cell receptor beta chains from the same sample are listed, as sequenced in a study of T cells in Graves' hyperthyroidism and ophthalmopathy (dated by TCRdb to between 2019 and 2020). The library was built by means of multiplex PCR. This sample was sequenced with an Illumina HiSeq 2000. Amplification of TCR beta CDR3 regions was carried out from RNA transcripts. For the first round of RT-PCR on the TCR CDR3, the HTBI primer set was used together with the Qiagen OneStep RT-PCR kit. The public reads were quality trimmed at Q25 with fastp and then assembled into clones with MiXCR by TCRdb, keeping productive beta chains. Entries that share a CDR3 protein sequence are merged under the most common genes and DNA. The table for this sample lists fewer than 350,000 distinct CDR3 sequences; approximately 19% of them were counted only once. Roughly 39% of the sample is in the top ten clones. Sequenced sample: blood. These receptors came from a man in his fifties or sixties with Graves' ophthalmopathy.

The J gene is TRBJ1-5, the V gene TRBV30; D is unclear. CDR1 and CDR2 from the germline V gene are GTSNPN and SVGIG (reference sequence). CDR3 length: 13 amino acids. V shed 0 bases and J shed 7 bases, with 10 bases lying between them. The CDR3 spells CAWSVPGIQPQHF. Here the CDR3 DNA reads TGTGCCTGGAGTGTACCCGGGATCCAGCCCCAGCATTTT.

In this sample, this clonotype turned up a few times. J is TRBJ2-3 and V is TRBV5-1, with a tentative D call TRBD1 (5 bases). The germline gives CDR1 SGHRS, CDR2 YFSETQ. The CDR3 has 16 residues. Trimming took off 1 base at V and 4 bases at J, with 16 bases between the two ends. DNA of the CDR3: TGCGCCAGCAGCTTGACCGTGGGGCTTGGATCAGATACGCAGTATTTT. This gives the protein CASSLTVGLGSDTQYF.

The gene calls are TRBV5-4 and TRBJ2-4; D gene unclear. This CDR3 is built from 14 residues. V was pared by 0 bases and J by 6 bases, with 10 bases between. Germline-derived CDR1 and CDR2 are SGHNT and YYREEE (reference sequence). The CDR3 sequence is CASSLGSTGNIQYF. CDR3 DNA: TGTGCCAGCAGCTTGGGCAGCACGGGAAACATTCAGTACTTC.

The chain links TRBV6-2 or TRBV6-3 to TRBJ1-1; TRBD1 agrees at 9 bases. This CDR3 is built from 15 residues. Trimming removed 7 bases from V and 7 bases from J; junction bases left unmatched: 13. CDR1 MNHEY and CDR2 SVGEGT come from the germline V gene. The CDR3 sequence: CASIPLGTGRFEAFF. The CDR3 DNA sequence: TGTGCCAGCATTCCTTTAGGGACAGGGCGGTTTGAAGCTTTCTTT.

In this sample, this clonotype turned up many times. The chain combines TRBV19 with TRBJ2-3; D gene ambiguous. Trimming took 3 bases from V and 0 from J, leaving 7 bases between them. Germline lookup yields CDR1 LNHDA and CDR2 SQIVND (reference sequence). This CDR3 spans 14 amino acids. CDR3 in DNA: TGTGCCAGTAGTATTGAGGACAGCACAGATACGCAGTATTTT. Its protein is CASSIEDSTDTQYF.

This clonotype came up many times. CDR3 bases: TGTGCCAGCAGTTTTAGCGGACAGGGGGCGTATGGCTACACCTTC. Amino acids: CASSFSGQGAYGYTF. This chain uses TRBV28 with TRBJ1-2; TRBD1 matches at 11 bases. This CDR3 is 15 amino acids long. Germline lookup yields CDR1 MDHEN and CDR2 SYDVKM. The V and J ends lost 3 bases and 5 bases, in that order; junction bases with no gene match: 5.

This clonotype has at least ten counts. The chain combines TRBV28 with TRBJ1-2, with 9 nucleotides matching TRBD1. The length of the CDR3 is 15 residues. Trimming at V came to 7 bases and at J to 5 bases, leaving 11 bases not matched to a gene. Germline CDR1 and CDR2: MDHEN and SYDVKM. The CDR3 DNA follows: TGTGCCAGCAATTTTCCCCCCGGGACAGGGTATGGCTACACCTTC. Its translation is CASNFPPGTGYGYTF.

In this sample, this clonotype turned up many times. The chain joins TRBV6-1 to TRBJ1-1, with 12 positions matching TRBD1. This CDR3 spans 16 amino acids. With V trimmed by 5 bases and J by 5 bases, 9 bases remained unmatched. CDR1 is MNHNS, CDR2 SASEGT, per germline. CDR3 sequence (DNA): TGTGCCAGCAGTTATCGGGACAGGGGGCCGCGTACTGAAGCTTTCTTT. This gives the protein CASSYRDRGPRTEAFF.

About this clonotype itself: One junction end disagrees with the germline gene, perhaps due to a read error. The CDR3: CASSSQSYERYF. For the CDR3, the DNA is TGTGCCAGCAGTTCTCAGTCCTACGAGCGGTACTTC. V and J are TRBV27 and TRBJ2-7; no clear D gene. CDR3 length: 12 amino acids. Germline V CDR1 and CDR2: MNHEY, SMNVEV (reference sequence).

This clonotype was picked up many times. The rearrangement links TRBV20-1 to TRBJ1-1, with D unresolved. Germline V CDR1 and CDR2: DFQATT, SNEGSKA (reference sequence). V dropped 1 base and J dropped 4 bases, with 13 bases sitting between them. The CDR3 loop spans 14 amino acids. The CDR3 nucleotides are TGCAGTGCTAGAGCGCCGGGAAAGATCACTGAAGCTTTCTTT. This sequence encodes CSARAPGKITEAFF.

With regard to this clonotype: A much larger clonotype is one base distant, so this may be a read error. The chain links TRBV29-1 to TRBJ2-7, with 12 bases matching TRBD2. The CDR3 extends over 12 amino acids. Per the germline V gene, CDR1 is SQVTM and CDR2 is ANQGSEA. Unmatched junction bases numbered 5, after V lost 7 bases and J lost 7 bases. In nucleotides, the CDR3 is TGCAGCGCGCTAGCGGGAGGGCATGAGCAGTACTTC. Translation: CSALAGGHEQYF.

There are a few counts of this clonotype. CDR3 residues: CASSLERGLGSPLHF. CDR3 sequence (DNA): TGCGCCAGCAGCTTGGAAAGGGGTCTCGGTTCACCCCTCCACTTT. V is TRBV5-1 and J is TRBJ1-6; TRBD1 might be the D (5 bases). The V and J ends lost 0 bases and 9 bases respectively, with 13 bases between them. CDR3 length: 15 amino acids. CDR1 and CDR2 (germline): SGHRS, YFSETQ.

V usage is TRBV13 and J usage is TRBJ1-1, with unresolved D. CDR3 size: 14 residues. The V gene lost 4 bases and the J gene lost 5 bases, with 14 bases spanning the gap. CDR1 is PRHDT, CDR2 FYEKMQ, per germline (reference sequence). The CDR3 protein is CASSSDKRVTEAFF. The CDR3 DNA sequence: TGTGCCAGCAGCTCAGATAAGAGGGTAACTGAAGCTTTCTTT.

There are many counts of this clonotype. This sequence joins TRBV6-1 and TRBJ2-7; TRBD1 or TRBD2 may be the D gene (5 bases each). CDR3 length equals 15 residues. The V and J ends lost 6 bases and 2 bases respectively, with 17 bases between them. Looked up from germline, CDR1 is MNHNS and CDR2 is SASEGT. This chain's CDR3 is CASRHTRDEAYEQYF. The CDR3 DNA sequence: TGTGCCAGCAGGCATACCCGGGACGAAGCCTACGAGCAGTACTTC.

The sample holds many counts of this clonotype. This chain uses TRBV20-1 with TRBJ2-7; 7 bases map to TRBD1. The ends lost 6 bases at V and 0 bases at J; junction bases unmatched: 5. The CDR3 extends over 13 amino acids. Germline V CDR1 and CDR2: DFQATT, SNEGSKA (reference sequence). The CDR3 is CSAIRTGSYEQYF. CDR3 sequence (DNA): TGCAGTGCGATCAGGACAGGCTCCTACGAGCAGTACTTC.

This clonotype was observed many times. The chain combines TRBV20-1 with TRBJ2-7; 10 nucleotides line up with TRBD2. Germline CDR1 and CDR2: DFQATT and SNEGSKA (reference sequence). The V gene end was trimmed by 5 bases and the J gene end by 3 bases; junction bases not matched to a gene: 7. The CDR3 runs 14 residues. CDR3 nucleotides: TGCAGTGCTCCCTCTAGCGGGAGACGCTACGAGCAGTACTTC. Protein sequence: CSAPSSGRRYEQYF.

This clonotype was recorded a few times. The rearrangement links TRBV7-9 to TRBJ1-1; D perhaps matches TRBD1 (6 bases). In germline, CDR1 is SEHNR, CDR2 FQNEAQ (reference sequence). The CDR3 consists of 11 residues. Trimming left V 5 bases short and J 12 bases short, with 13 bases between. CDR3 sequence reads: CASSEGGRTFF. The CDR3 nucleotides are TGTGCCAGCAGCGAAGGGGGGAGAACTTTCTTT.

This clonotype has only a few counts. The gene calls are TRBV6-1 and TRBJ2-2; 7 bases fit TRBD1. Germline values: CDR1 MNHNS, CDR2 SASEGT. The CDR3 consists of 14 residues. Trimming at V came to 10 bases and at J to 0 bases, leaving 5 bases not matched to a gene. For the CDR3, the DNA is TGTGCCACCTTGACAGGGACGAACACCGGGGAGCTGTTTTTT. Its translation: CATLTGTNTGELFF.

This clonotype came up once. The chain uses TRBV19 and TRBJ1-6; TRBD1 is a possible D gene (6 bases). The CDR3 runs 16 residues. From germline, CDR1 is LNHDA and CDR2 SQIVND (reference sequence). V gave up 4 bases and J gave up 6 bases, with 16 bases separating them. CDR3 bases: TGTGCCAGTAGTACCATAGGGACATCCGTTAATTCACCCCTCCACTTT. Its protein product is CASSTIGTSVNSPLHF.

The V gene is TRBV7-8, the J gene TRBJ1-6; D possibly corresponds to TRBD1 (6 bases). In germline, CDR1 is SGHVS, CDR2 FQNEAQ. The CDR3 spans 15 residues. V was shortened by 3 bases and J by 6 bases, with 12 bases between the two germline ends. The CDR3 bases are TGTGCCAGCAGCTTTACCGGGACACCTAATTCACCCCTCCACTTT. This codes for CASSFTGTPNSPLHF.

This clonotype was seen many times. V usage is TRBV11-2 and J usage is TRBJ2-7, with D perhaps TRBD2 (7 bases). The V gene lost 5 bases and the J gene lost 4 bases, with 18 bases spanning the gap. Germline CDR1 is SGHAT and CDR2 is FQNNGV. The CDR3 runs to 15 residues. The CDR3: CASSRSAGANYEQYF. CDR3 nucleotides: TGTGCCAGCAGCCGCAGTGCGGGGGCGAATTACGAGCAGTACTTC.

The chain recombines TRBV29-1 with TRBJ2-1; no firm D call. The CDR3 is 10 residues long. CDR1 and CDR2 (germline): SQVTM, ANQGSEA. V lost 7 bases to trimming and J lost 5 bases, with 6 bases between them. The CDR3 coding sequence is TGCAGCGGGAAGAACAATGAGCAGTTCTTC. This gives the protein CSGKNNEQFF.

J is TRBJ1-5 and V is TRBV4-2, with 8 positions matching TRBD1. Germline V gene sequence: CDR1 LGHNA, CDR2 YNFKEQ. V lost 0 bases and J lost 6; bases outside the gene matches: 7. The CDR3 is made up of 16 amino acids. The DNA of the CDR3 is TGTGCCAGCAGCCAAGACGCAGGGGGCTGGGGTCAGCCCCAGCATTTT. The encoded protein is CASSQDAGGWGQPQHF.

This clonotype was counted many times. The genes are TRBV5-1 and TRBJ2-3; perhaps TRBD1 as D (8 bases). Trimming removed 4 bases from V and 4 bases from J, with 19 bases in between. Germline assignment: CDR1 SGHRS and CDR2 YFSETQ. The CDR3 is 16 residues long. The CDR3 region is CASSPGRGQAPDTQYF. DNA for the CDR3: TGCGCCAGCAGCCCTGGGAGGGGACAGGCCCCAGATACGCAGTATTTT.

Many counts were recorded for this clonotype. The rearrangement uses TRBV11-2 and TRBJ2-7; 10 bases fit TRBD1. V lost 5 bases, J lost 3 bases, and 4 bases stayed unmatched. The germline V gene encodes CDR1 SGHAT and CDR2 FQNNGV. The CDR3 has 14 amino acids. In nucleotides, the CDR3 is TGTGCCAGCAGCAGACAGGGGGCGAACTACGAGCAGTACTTC. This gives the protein CASSRQGANYEQYF.

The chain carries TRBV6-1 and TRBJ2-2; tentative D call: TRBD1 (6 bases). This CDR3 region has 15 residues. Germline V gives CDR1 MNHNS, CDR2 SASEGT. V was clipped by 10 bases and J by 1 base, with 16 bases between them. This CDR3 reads CATGTGTLNTGELFF. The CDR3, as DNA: TGTGCCACCGGGACCGGGACACTGAACACCGGGGAGCTGTTTTTT.